The rows below give T cell receptor beta chains drawn from one sample of a study of OX40 agonist ivuxolimab in advanced cancers. Measured with immunoSEQ multiplex PCR; TCRdb has only the in-frame clones, and not every one. Seen here are more than 60,000 clones, around 86% observed once, and the top ten hold approximately 1.3%. The sequences come from CD4+ or CD8+ T cells sorted from blood, collected in a trial of the OX40 agonist ivuxolimab. Source of these receptors: an adult with an advanced solid tumor such as melanoma, head and neck, liver or kidney cancer. The CDR3 runs from the conserved cysteine through the conserved F or W. D genes are given only for firm matches. Some rows mark clone size as missing; the rest say once, few, many or name a class of expanded clone.

v_call	clone_size	j_call	d_call	cdr3_nt	cdr3_aa
TRBV27	.	TRBJ1-1	TRBD1	TGTGCCAGCAGTTTATTGCGGGACAGGGAAGCTTTCTTT	CASSLLRDREAFF
TRBV6-5	.	TRBJ1-6	.	TGTGCCAGCAGTTCACGGCATAATTCACCCCTCCACTTT	CASSSRHNSPLHF
TRBV18	.	TRBJ1-5	.	TGTGCCAGCTCAGCATCGGGCGGGGCGGGCAATCAGCCCCAGCATTTT	CASSASGGAGNQPQHF
TRBV30	.	TRBJ1-2	.	TGTGCCTGGAGTGTGAGGGGGGCCCTCTATGGCTACACCTTC	CAWSVRGALYGYTF
TRBV15	.	TRBJ1-4	.	TGTGCCACCAGCAGAGATCTGGGCAGGGGAGGCGAAAAACTGTTTTTT	CATSRDLGRGGEKLFF
TRBV11-2	.	TRBJ2-5	TRBD1	TGTGCCAGCAGCTTAGGACAGGGGCTGGGGGAGACCCAGTACTTC	CASSLGQGLGETQYF
TRBV18	few	TRBJ1-2	.	TGTGCCAGCTCACCACCAACTGCGGGGCAAAATGGCTACACCTTC	CASSPPTAGQNGYTF
TRBV14	.	TRBJ1-1	.	TGTGCCAGCAGCCAGCAGGGATACCGGTTGAATGAAGCTTTCTTT	CASSQQGYRLNEAFF
TRBV2	.	TRBJ1-5	.	TGTGCCAGCAGTGCCCAGAATAGCAATCAGCCCCAGCATTTT	CASSAQNSNQPQHF
TRBV11-2	once	TRBJ1-2	.	TGTGCCAGCAGCCAAGGCGCGGGTAACTATGGCTACACCTTC	CASSQGAGNYGYTF
TRBV13	.	TRBJ1-6	TRBD1	TGTGCCAGCAGCGCGTACCAGGGGGCTAAAAATTCACCCCTCCACTTT	CASSAYQGAKNSPLHF
TRBV18	.	TRBJ2-5	.	TGTGCCAGCTCACCCACTAACGTAGAGACCCAGTACTTC	CASSPTNVETQYF
TRBV5-1	.	TRBJ1-1	.	TGCGCCAGCAGCCCAGGACAGCCGAACACTGAAGCTTTCTTT	CASSPGQPNTEAFF
TRBV4-1	.	TRBJ2-7	.	TGCGCCAGCAGCCATTCTACAGGGAATGAGCAGTACTTC	CASSHSTGNEQYF
TRBV6-5	.	TRBJ2-7	.	TGTGCCAGCAGTTCCACACGGACCCGGGGGTACGAGCAGTACTTC	CASSSTRTRGYEQYF
TRBV27	.	TRBJ1-2	.	TGTGCCAGCAGTACGCAGGGTCGCTATGGCTACACCTTC	CASSTQGRYGYTF
TRBV19	.	TRBJ2-7	TRBD1	TGTGCCAGTAGTCCGGACAGGGCGTCCGTCGAGCAGTACTTC	CASSPDRASVEQYF
TRBV12-2	once	TRBJ2-6	.	TGTGCAAGTCGGTATATCGGACCGAAAGGCTCTGGGGCCAACGTCCTGACTTTC	CASRYIGPKGSGANVLTF
TRBV19	.	TRBJ1-4	TRBD1	TGTGCCAGTAGGTCGACAGGGAGGGGGGAAAAACTGTTTTTT	CASRSTGRGEKLFF
TRBV4-2	.	TRBJ2-1	TRBD2	TGTGCCAGCAGCCAAGTGGGGGGGTCCTACAATGAGCAGTTCTTC	CASSQVGGSYNEQFF
TRBV6-1	few	TRBJ1-2	.	TGTGCCAGCAAGACCTCACAGGGCTATGGCTACACCTTC	CASKTSQGYGYTF
TRBV7-8	.	TRBJ1-4	.	TGTGCCAGCAGCTTAGGTCGTGGGGGCGAAAAACTGTTTTTT	CASSLGRGGEKLFF
TRBV27	.	TRBJ1-2	.	TGTGCCAGCAGGAGGGGTTTCTCAGAGTATGGCTACACCTTC	CASRRGFSEYGYTF
TRBV30	.	TRBJ1-3	TRBD1	TGTGCCTGGAGGGACAGGGGGCGAGGAAACACCATATATTTT	CAWRDRGRGNTIYF
TRBV5-5	.	TRBJ1-1	.	TGTGCCAGCAGCTTGGTGGGGGCACCTGAAGCTTTCTTT	CASSLVGAPEAFF
TRBV6-1	few	TRBJ1-4	TRBD1	TGTGCCAGCTGGAGGGGGCTGAATGAAAAACTGTTTTTT	CASWRGLNEKLFF
TRBV5-6	.	TRBJ1-5	.	TGTGCCAGCAGCTTTTGGGAGGGGGATGATCAGCCCCAGCATTTT	CASSFWEGDDQPQHF
TRBV28	.	TRBJ2-2	TRBD2	TGTGCCAGCACCAGTGGGGGGGTTTCCGGGGAGCTGTTTTTT	CASTSGGVSGELFF
TRBV2	.	TRBJ1-5	.	TGTGCCAGCAGCCACGCGGCCGGCCGGGAGTATAGCAATCAGCCCCAGCATTTT	CASSHAAGREYSNQPQHF
TRBV6-5	.	TRBJ1-2	.	TGTGCCAGCAGCGCAGGATTCGGCTATGGCTACACCTTC	CASSAGFGYGYTF
TRBV9	.	TRBJ2-6	TRBD1	TGTGCCAGCAGCGTGGGGGACAGCAGGGGCTCTGGGGCCAACGTCCTGACTTTC	CASSVGDSRGSGANVLTF
TRBV15	.	TRBJ2-7	.	TGTGCCACCAGCAGAGGCCCCGGGGGAGAGCAGTACTTC	CATSRGPGGEQYF
TRBV5-1	once	TRBJ2-5	.	TGCGCCAGCAGCCATAACGGCGCCCTAGAGACCCAGTACTTC	CASSHNGALETQYF
TRBV6-1	.	TRBJ2-7	.	TGTGCCAGCAGTGTCGGTGGGTATACCTACGAGCAGTACTTC	CASSVGGYTYEQYF
TRBV5-1	.	TRBJ1-2	.	TGCGCCAGCAGGCTCCTGGCCATCTCCTATGGCTACACCTTC	CASRLLAISYGYTF
TRBV27	.	TRBJ2-6	.	TGTGCCAGCACCAGCATCTCTGGGGCCAACGTCCTGACTTTC	CASTSISGANVLTF
TRBV6-1	.	TRBJ1-5	.	TGTGCCAGCAGTGAAAGGGGGGTGGGCAATCAGCCCCAGCATTTT	CASSERGVGNQPQHF
TRBV28	.	TRBJ1-1	TRBD1	TGTGCCAGCAGTTCCCAGACAGGGCGAAACACTGAAGCTTTCTTT	CASSSQTGRNTEAFF
TRBV5-1	once	TRBJ1-1	.	TGCGCCAGCAGCCCGGACCCAAACGGGATGAACACTGAAGCTTTCTTT	CASSPDPNGMNTEAFF
TRBV5-4	few	TRBJ1-6	.	TGTGCCAGCAGCTTCATGAGCTCCTATAATTCACCCCTCCACTTT	CASSFMSSYNSPLHF
TRBV5-1	.	TRBJ2-7	.	TGCGCCAGCAGCTTGGGTTGGGGGAGTAGAGACGAGCAGTACTTC	CASSLGWGSRDEQYF
TRBV6-4	medium-sized	TRBJ1-1	.	TGTGCCAGCAGTGACCAGGCGAACACTGAAGCTTTCTTT	CASSDQANTEAFF